The 19 T cell receptor beta chains below were found in one sample sequenced in a study of technical replicates of blood from several donors. Clones were sequenced by immunoSEQ multiplex PCR, and TCRdb holds only the in-frame ones, with some missing. The data hold more than 60,000 clones, with 95% observed a single time. Sequenced material: T cells isolated from PBMCs. The receptors here all came from a human donor in good health.

The chain recombines TRBV28 with TRBJ2-7; TRBD1 might be the D (6 bases). This CDR3 comprises 16 residues. With 4 bases removed from V and 0 bases from J, the gap between germline ends came to 16 bases. Germline values: CDR1 MDHEN, CDR2 SYDVKM. The chain's CDR3 is CASSSHPDRSSYEQYF. CDR3 sequence (DNA): TGTGCCAGCAGTTCCCACCCAGACAGGTCCTCCTACGAGCAGTACTTC.

J is TRBJ2-5 and V is TRBV5-1; TRBD1 is a possible D gene (5 bases). Per germline, CDR1 SGHRS and CDR2 YFSETQ. V was pared by 4 bases and J by 5 bases, with 18 bases between. This CDR3 spans 15 amino acids. The CDR3 sequence is CASSAGQALQETQYF. Written as DNA, the CDR3 is TGCGCCAGCAGCGCAGGACAAGCCCTTCAGGAGACCCAGTACTTC.

As concerns this clone: A read error may produce the germline difference seen at one junction end. V and J are TRBV4-1 and TRBJ1-2; D may be TRBD1 (5 bases). Germline V gene lookup returns CDR1 MGHRA and CDR2 YSYEKL. The CDR3 spans 13 residues. The CDR3 region is CASSQGRGTVSSF. The CDR3 DNA follows: TGCGCCAGCAGCCAAGGGCGGGGGACCGTGAGCTCCTTC.

The CDR3 sequence: CASSPRADSYYEQYF. CDR3 DNA: TGCGCCAGCAGCCCGCGAGCTGACTCTTACTACGAGCAGTACTTC. The rearrangement joins TRBV5-1 to TRBJ2-7; no reliable D call. V was trimmed by 4 bases and J by 3 bases, leaving 17 bases between them. Germline V gene lookup returns CDR1 SGHRS and CDR2 YFSETQ. The length of the CDR3 is 15 residues. The full variable domain, rest sourced from reference TRBV5-1 and TRBJ2-7, is KAGVTQTPRYLIKTRGQQVTLSCSPISGHRSVSWYQQTPGQGLQFLFEYFSETQRNKGNFPGRFSGRQFSNSRSEMNVSTLELGDSALYLCASSPRADSYYEQYFGPGTRLTVT.

This clone occurred once. The CDR3 region has the DNA TGTGCCAGCAGCTTAGCGGACAAGGTCGAAACCTATGGCTACACCTTC. Its translation is CASSLADKVETYGYTF. V is TRBV7-9 and J is TRBJ1-2, with D possibly matching TRBD1 (5 bases). The CDR3 loop spans 16 amino acids. V was clipped by 0 bases and J by 4 bases, with 15 bases between them. Germline V lookup: CDR1 SEHNR, CDR2 FQNEAQ (reference sequence).

The chain uses TRBV23-1 and TRBJ2-7; the match to TRBD1 covers 9 bases. TRBV23-1 counts as an open reading frame of uncertain function. The CDR3 length is 19 residues. Trimming at V came to 6 bases and at J to 3 bases, leaving 21 bases not matched to a gene. Here the CDR3 reads CASRRTGTGTSYFIYEQYF. CDR3 DNA sequence: TGCGCCAGCAGACGTACCGGGACAGGGACTTCTTACTTCATCTACGAGCAGTACTTC.

V is TRBV27 and J is TRBJ2-5, with D unresolved. The germline V gene has CDR1 MNHEY and CDR2 SMNVEV (reference sequence). This CDR3 region has 16 residues. V was cut by 0 bases and J by 3 bases, with 14 bases left in between. The CDR3 loop is CASSLSLGSEEETQYF. CDR3 bases: TGTGCCAGCAGTTTATCCCTTGGGTCTGAGGAAGAGACCCAGTACTTC.

The chain couples TRBV9 to TRBJ1-2; the D gene is possibly TRBD1 (6 bases). In germline, CDR1 is SGDLS, CDR2 YYNGEE. The CDR3 extends over 15 amino acids. V lost 0 bases to trimming and J lost 2 bases, with 11 bases between them. This CDR3 is CASSVAGVSNYGYTF. CDR3 coding DNA: TGTGCCAGCAGCGTAGCAGGGGTCTCCAACTATGGCTACACCTTC.

V and J are TRBV30 and TRBJ2-1, with D perhaps matching TRBD2 (5 bases). Germline CDR1 and CDR2: GTSNPN and SVGIG (reference sequence). The CDR3 runs 14 residues. Between the trimmed V and J ends, which lost 5 bases and 0 bases, there was a span of 11 bases. This CDR3 is CAWHPGYSYNEQFF. DNA of the CDR3: TGTGCCTGGCATCCGGGGTACTCCTACAATGAGCAGTTCTTC.

The chain links TRBV11-2 to TRBJ2-3, with D perhaps TRBD2 (7 bases). Trimming cost V 1 base and J 1 base, with 12 bases left between them. This CDR3 region has 16 residues. The germline CDR1 and CDR2 sequences are SGHAT and FQNNGV. Written as DNA, the CDR3 is TGTGCCAGCAGCTTAGGGGTCGGGGGGCGCACAGATACGCAGTATTTT. It is translated as CASSLGVGGRTDTQYF.

This chain uses TRBV27 with TRBJ2-7; a possible D gene is TRBD1 (5 bases). V was cut by 4 bases and J by 2 bases, with 12 bases left in between. The CDR3 loop spans 14 amino acids. Germline CDR1 is MNHEY and CDR2 is SMNVEV (reference sequence). The DNA for the CDR3 is TGTGCCAGCAGTTCCAGGACACGGCCCTACGAGCAGTACTTC. Encoded protein: CASSSRTRPYEQYF.

The CDR3: CAISERDSSGYNEQFF. The CDR3 DNA reads as TGTGCCATCAGTGAGCGAGACTCCAGCGGGTACAATGAGCAGTTCTTC. The V call is TRBV10-3, the J call TRBJ2-1, with a tentative D call TRBD2 (6 bases). The CDR3 runs to 16 residues. Germline CDR1 reads ENHRY; CDR2 reads SYGVKD. The germline V and J ends were trimmed by 2 bases and 4 bases, with 15 bases remaining between them.

This chain joins TRBV10-1 and TRBJ1-1, with D possibly being TRBD1 (5 bases). The CDR3 is made up of 13 amino acids. The V and J ends lost 7 bases and 5 bases respectively, with 14 bases between them. Germline CDR1 reads WNHNN; CDR2 reads SYGVQD (reference sequence). The CDR3 coding sequence is TGCGCCAGCACCCGAAGGAGGGGAACTGAAGCTTTCTTT. It yields the protein CASTRRRGTEAFF.

The V call is TRBV10-3, the J call TRBJ1-1, with D possibly matching TRBD1 (5 bases). There are 14 residues in the CDR3. Germline V lookup: CDR1 ENHRY, CDR2 SYGVKD. The V and J ends lost 0 bases and 7 bases respectively, with 12 bases between them. CDR3 protein: CAISESGGRGEAFF. In nucleotides, the CDR3 is TGTGCCATCAGTGAGTCGGGGGGTCGAGGTGAAGCTTTCTTT.

CDR3 nucleotide sequence: TGTGCCAGCTCACCAACAGGAGATTCAATCTATGGCTACACCTTC. Protein sequence: CASSPTGDSIYGYTF. The rearrangement uses TRBV18 and TRBJ1-2; D might be TRBD1 (5 bases). Germline V CDR1 and CDR2: KGHSH, LQKENI. V shed 2 bases and J shed 4 bases, with 14 bases lying between them. This CDR3 spans 15 amino acids.

This chain connects TRBV6-5 to TRBJ2-2, with a tentative D call TRBD1 (6 bases). Germline lookup yields CDR1 MNHEY and CDR2 SVGAGI. Trimming took off 4 bases at V and 2 bases at J, with 11 bases between the two ends. The CDR3 totals 15 residues. The CDR3 DNA reads TGTGCCAGCAGTTTTCGGACAGTCAACACCGGGGAGCTGTTTTTT. Translation: CASSFRTVNTGELFF.

The genes are TRBV13 and TRBJ2-3, with 12 bases lining up with TRBD2. Germline CDR1 and CDR2: PRHDT and FYEKMQ (reference sequence). The ends lost 1 base at V and 12 bases at J; junction bases unmatched: 11. This CDR3 is built from 16 residues. CDR3 in DNA: TGTGCCAGCAGCTTAGAGCGAAGGACTAGCGGGACCGACCAGTATTTT. This gives the protein CASSLERRTSGTDQYF.

V gene TRBV4-1 combines with J gene TRBJ1-1; maybe TRBD1 (5 bases). The CDR3 length is 13 residues. Trimming took off 2 bases at V and 11 bases at J, with 15 bases between the two ends. Germline CDR1 reads MGHRA; CDR2 reads YSYEKL. The CDR3 reads CASSQSVRDYAFF. The CDR3 nucleotides are TGCGCCAGCAGCCAATCGGTAAGGGACTATGCTTTCTTT.

The gene calls are TRBV5-1 and TRBJ1-5, with TRBD1 matching over 10 bases. V trimming: 4 bases; J trimming: 5 bases; junction bases outside the gene matches: 6. The CDR3 has 15 amino acids. CDR1 SGHRS and CDR2 YFSETQ come from the germline V gene. The DNA for the CDR3 is TGCGCCAGCAGCCCCGCCGGGACAGGGGATCAGCCCCAGCATTTT. This sequence encodes CASSPAGTGDQPQHF.